Listed below are T cell receptor beta chains from one sample, sequenced in a study of OX40 agonist ivuxolimab in advanced cancers. Only in-frame clones appear in the TCRdb table, and some are missing; sequencing was by immunoSEQ multiplex PCR. The repertoire has 55,000 to 65,000 clones, roughly 90% of them found once; the top ten carry 0.55%. The sample consisted of CD4+ or CD8+ T cells sorted from blood, taken in a trial of the OX40 agonist ivuxolimab. Receptors were obtained from an adult with an advanced solid tumor such as melanoma, head and neck, liver or kidney cancer. Both conserved end residues are part of each CDR3. Fields, in order: J gene, V gene, D gene, CDR3 protein, CDR3 DNA. The D gene is left open where the match is weak.

J: TRBJ1-1
V: TRBV30
D: -
CDR3: CAWSQGGTLGVGAFF
DNA: TGTGCCTGGAGCCAAGGGGGGACATTAGGGGTAGGGGCTTTCTTT

J: TRBJ2-5
V: TRBV30
D: TRBD2
CDR3: CAWSVRRGVKETQYF
DNA: TGTGCCTGGAGTGTAAGGCGGGGGGTAAAAGAGACCCAGTACTTC

J: TRBJ1-1
V: TRBV7-2
D: -
CDR3: CASSLKRNTEAFF
DNA: TGTGCCAGCAGCTTAAAGAGGAACACTGAAGCTTTCTTT

J: TRBJ2-7
V: TRBV27
D: -
CDR3: CASRGGALDEYEQYF
DNA: TGTGCCAGCAGGGGGGGGGCACTAGACGAATACGAGCAGTACTTC

J: TRBJ2-5
V: TRBV30
D: TRBD1
CDR3: CAWRQQGGGETQYF
DNA: TGTGCCTGGAGGCAACAGGGGGGTGGTGAGACCCAGTACTTC

J: TRBJ1-6
V: TRBV19
D: -
CDR3: CASSTPGNSPLHF
DNA: TGTGCCAGTAGTACTCCAGGGAATTCACCCCTCCACTTT

J: TRBJ2-7
V: TRBV13
D: -
CDR3: CASSPTGPSSYEQYF
DNA: TGTGCCAGCAGCCCCACAGGCCCCAGCTCCTACGAGCAGTACTTC

J: TRBJ2-2
V: TRBV11-3
D: -
CDR3: CASSPRDGHTGELFF
DNA: TGTGCCAGCAGCCCCCGGGACGGGCATACCGGGGAGCTGTTTTTT

J: TRBJ2-7
V: TRBV4-2
D: TRBD1
CDR3: CASSQGQGSYEQYF
DNA: TGTGCCAGCAGCCAGGGACAGGGGTCCTACGAGCAGTACTTC

J: TRBJ2-7
V: TRBV5-1
D: TRBD1
CDR3: CASSLGQGAYEQYF
DNA: TGCGCCAGCAGCTTGGGACAGGGGGCCTACGAGCAGTACTTC